A selection of T cell receptor beta chains follows, all from one sample in a study of blood T cell repertoires in COVID-19. Sequencing was performed with immunoSEQ multiplex PCR; in TCRdb, only in-frame clones are kept and a portion is missing. The data show fewer than 150,000 clones, around 78% seen once. Sequencing used peripheral blood. The source is a human donor in a cohort sampled during active COVID-19. Both conserved end residues are part of each CDR3. D genes are given only for firm matches. Where a row states a size, it is once, few, many or the class of an expanded clone; other rows omit it.

V	size	J	D	CDR3	DNA
TRBV25-1	NA	TRBJ2-2	TRBD2	CASRLAGGHGELFF	TGTGCCAGTCGACTAGCGGGGGGTCACGGGGAGCTGTTTTTT
TRBV12-3/TRBV12-4	NA	TRBJ1-2	NA	CASSLFRGGYTF	TGTGCCAGCAGTTTGTTTAGGGGGGGCTACACCTTC
TRBV3-1/TRBV3-2	once	TRBJ2-3	NA	CASSQEALRADTQYF	TGTGCCAGCAGCCAAGAGGCTCTTCGGGCAGATACGCAGTATTTT
TRBV27	NA	TRBJ1-1	NA	CASSLSGDYEAFF	TGTGCCAGCAGTTTATCGGGGGACTATGAAGCTTTCTTT
TRBV4-1	NA	TRBJ2-7	TRBD1	CASSQDGQGAYEQYF	TGCGCCAGCAGCCAAGATGGACAGGGGGCTTACGAGCAGTACTTC
TRBV3-1/TRBV3-2	NA	TRBJ1-5	NA	CASSRGGPNQPQHF	TGTGCCAGCAGCAGGGGAGGCCCCAATCAGCCCCAGCATTTT
TRBV3-1/TRBV3-2	NA	TRBJ2-1	TRBD1	CASSRSTGALYNEQFF	TGTGCCAGCAGCCGTTCGACAGGGGCGCTCTACAATGAGCAGTTCTTC
TRBV6-5	few	TRBJ1-2	TRBD1	CASSYGHRGNYGYTF	TGTGCCAGCAGTTACGGCCACAGGGGGAACTATGGCTACACCTTC
TRBV6-6	NA	TRBJ1-5	TRBD1	CASSSGQGDQPQHF	TGTGCCAGCAGCTCCGGACAGGGGGATCAGCCCCAGCATTTT
TRBV5-6	NA	TRBJ1-5	NA	CASSVGVQPQHF	TGTGCCAGCAGCGTAGGGGTGCAGCCCCAGCATTTT
TRBV5-8	once	TRBJ2-5	TRBD1	CASSLGPGQGARETQYF	TGTGCCAGCAGCTTGGGGCCCGGACAGGGGGCTAGAGAGACCCAGTACTTC
TRBV5-1	NA	TRBJ1-4	TRBD1	CASSTGTVSEKLFF	TGCGCCAGCTCCACCGGGACAGTGAGTGAAAAACTGTTTTTT
TRBV5-1	NA	TRBJ1-1	NA	CASRVDPGPNTEAFF	TGCGCCAGCAGAGTAGATCCAGGGCCGAACACTGAAGCTTTCTTT
TRBV19	NA	TRBJ1-6	TRBD1	CASSRGQNSPLHF	TGTGCCAGTAGCCGGGGACAGAATTCACCCCTCCACTTT
TRBV12-3/TRBV12-4	NA	TRBJ1-2	NA	CASSLAAGYTF	TGTGCCAGCAGTCTCGCGGCCGGCTACACCTTC
TRBV27	few	TRBJ1-1	NA	CASSSPGYTEAFF	TGTGCCAGCAGTTCACCAGGGTACACTGAAGCTTTCTTT
TRBV6-2/TRBV6-3	NA	TRBJ2-1	NA	CASSYEGVSYNEQFF	TGTGCCAGCAGTTATGAGGGGGTCTCCTACAATGAGCAGTTCTTC
TRBV5-1	NA	TRBJ2-3	NA	CASSPQRLDHSTDTQYF	TGCGCCAGCAGCCCGCAGCGGTTGGACCATAGCACAGATACGCAGTATTTT
TRBV6-5	few	TRBJ1-2	NA	CASSKGPGHGYTF	TGTGCCAGCAGCAAGGGGCCAGGGCATGGCTACACCTTC
TRBV7-8	NA	TRBJ2-7	TRBD1	CASSRTGGSVYEQYF	TGTGCCAGCAGCCGAACAGGGGGGAGCGTCTACGAGCAGTACTTC
TRBV28	few	TRBJ2-7	NA	CASKRQNYEQYF	TGTGCCAGCAAGCGACAGAACTACGAGCAGTACTTC
TRBV12-3/TRBV12-4	NA	TRBJ1-1	NA	CASSRQTYTEAFF	TGTGCCAGCAGTCGACAGACATACACTGAAGCTTTCTTT
TRBV5-1	once	TRBJ2-7	NA	CASSLRGASYEQYF	TGCGCCAGCAGCTTGCGGGGGGCCTCCTACGAGCAGTACTTC
TRBV18	NA	TRBJ1-6	NA	CASSPQGNNSPLHF	TGTGCCAGCTCACCCCAGGGGAATAATTCACCCCTCCACTTT
TRBV6-6	NA	TRBJ2-7	NA	CASSPGLYYEQYF	TGTGCCAGCAGTCCCGGACTGTACTACGAGCAGTACTTC
TRBV7-8	NA	TRBJ2-2	TRBD1	CASRLTGINTGELFF	TGTGCCAGCAGGCTGACAGGGATTAACACCGGGGAGCTGTTTTTT
TRBV6-6	NA	TRBJ1-3	NA	CASSYELEFGNTIYF	TGTGCCAGCAGTTACGAGCTTGAGTTTGGAAACACCATATATTTT
TRBV29-1	NA	TRBJ1-2	NA	CSVPPTLDGRGLYGYTF	TGCAGCGTTCCCCCGACGCTAGACGGGCGGGGTTTGTATGGCTACACCTTC
TRBV19	few	TRBJ1-5	NA	CASSITRNQPQHF	TGTGCCAGTAGTATTACCAGAAATCAGCCCCAGCATTTT
TRBV20-1	NA	TRBJ1-2	NA	CSASTIQGTYGYTF	TGCAGTGCTAGTACTATACAGGGAACCTATGGCTACACCTTC
TRBV29-1	NA	TRBJ1-2	TRBD1	CSVRQGLEVLYGYTF	TGCAGCGTTCGACAGGGGTTGGAGGTTCTTTATGGCTACACCTTC
TRBV11-2	once	TRBJ2-7	NA	CASSLMGGPTYEQYF	TGTGCCAGCAGCTTAATGGGGGGGCCTACCTACGAGCAGTACTTC
TRBV5-1	NA	TRBJ1-2	NA	CASSLLEGLNYGYTF	TGCGCCAGCAGCTTGCTGGAGGGACTTAACTATGGCTACACCTTC
TRBV18	NA	TRBJ2-7	TRBD1	CASSGAGTGGFGQYF	TGTGCCAGCTCTGGAGCCGGGACAGGGGGCTTCGGACAGTACTTC
TRBV3-1/TRBV3-2	NA	TRBJ1-2	TRBD1	CASSRGQGLGYTF	TGTGCCAGCAGCCGAGGACAGGGACTGGGCTACACCTTC
TRBV28	NA	TRBJ1-5	NA	CASKSHLNQPQHF	TGTGCCAGCAAGTCACACCTCAATCAGCCCCAGCATTTT
TRBV6-5	few	TRBJ2-2	NA	CASRTHGELFF	TGTGCCAGCAGGACACACGGGGAGCTGTTTTTT
TRBV27	NA	TRBJ2-3	NA	CASQKGPSGTDTQYF	TGTGCCAGCCAGAAGGGGCCCTCGGGCACAGATACGCAGTATTTT
TRBV10-3	NA	TRBJ2-3	TRBD2	CAIRASGGEADTQYF	TGTGCCATCAGGGCTAGCGGGGGTGAGGCAGATACGCAGTATTTT
TRBV15	NA	TRBJ2-5	NA	CATSVGAETQYF	TGTGCCACCAGCGTAGGGGCAGAGACCCAGTACTTC
TRBV19	NA	TRBJ1-1	TRBD1	CASSIDRGATTEAFF	TGTGCCAGTAGTATCGACAGGGGGGCGACCACTGAAGCTTTCTTT
TRBV10-2	NA	TRBJ1-2	NA	CASSGGGGYGYTF	TGCGCCAGCAGTGGGGGCGGGGGCTATGGCTACACCTTC
TRBV7-8	NA	TRBJ1-4	NA	CASSLLLGGGEKLFF	TGTGCCAGCAGCCTACTATTGGGAGGAGGAGAAAAACTGTTTTTT
TRBV3-1/TRBV3-2	once	TRBJ1-2	TRBD1	CASSQVPDRGYGYTF	TGTGCCAGCAGCCAAGTACCGGACAGGGGCTATGGCTACACCTTC
TRBV27	NA	TRBJ2-7	TRBD1	CASSLYRGPYEQYF	TGTGCCAGCAGTTTATACAGGGGGCCCTACGAGCAGTACTTC
TRBV2	NA	TRBJ2-5	NA	CALGSGDGETQYF	TGTGCCCTTGGGTCCGGGGATGGGGAGACCCAGTACTTC
TRBV2	NA	TRBJ2-3	TRBD2	CASSPGLAGPSTDTQYF	TGTGCCAGCAGCCCCGGGTTAGCGGGGCCTAGCACAGATACGCAGTATTTT
TRBV19	NA	TRBJ1-4	NA	CASRTHREATNEKLFF	TGTGCCAGTAGAACCCACCGGGAAGCAACTAATGAAAAACTGTTTTTT